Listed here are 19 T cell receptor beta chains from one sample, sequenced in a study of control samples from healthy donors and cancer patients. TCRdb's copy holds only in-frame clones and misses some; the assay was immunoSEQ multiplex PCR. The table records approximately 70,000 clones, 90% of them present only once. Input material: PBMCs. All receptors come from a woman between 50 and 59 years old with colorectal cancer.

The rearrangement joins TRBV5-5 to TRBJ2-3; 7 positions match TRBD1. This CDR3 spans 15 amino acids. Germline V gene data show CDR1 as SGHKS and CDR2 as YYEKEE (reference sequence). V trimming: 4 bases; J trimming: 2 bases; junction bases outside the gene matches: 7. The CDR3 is CASSPWDRPTDTQYF. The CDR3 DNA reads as TGTGCCAGCAGCCCTTGGGACAGACCCACAGATACGCAGTATTTT.

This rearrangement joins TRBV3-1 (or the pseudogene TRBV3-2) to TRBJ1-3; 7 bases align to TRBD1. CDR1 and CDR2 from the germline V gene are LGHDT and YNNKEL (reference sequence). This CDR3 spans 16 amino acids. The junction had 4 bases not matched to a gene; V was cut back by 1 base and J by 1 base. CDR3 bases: TGTGCCAGCAGCCAAGGTACAGGGGTTTCTGGAAACACCATATATTTT. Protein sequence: CASSQGTGVSGNTIYF.

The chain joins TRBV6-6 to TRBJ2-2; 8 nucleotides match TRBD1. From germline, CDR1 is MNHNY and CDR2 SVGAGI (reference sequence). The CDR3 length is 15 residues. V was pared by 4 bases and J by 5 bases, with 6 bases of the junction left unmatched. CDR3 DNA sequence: TGTGCCAGCAGTTGGACAGGGTGGCGAACCGGGGAGCTGTTTTTT. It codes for CASSWTGWRTGELFF.

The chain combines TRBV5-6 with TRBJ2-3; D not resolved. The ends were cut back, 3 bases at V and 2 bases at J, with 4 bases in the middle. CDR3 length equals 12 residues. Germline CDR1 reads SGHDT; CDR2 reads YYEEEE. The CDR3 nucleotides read TGTGCCAGCAGCTCCTACACAGATACGCAGTATTTT. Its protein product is CASSSYTDTQYF.

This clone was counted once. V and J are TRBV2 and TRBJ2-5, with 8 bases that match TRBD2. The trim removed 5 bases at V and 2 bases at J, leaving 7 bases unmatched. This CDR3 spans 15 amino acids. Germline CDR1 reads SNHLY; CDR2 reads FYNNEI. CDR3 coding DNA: TGTGCCAGCAGTCCTTTGTTAGCGGGACAAGAGACCCAGTACTTC. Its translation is CASSPLLAGQETQYF.

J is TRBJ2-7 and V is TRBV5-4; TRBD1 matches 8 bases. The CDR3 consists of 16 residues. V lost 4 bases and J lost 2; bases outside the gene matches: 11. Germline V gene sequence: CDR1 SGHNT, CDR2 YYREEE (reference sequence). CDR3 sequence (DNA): TGTGCCAGCAGCCCAGCGCAGGGGGCAGGGGCCTACGAGCAGTACTTC. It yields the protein CASSPAQGAGAYEQYF.

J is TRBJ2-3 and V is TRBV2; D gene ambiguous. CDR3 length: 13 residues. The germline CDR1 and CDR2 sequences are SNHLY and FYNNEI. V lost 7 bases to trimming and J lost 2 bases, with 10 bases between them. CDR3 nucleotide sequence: TGTGCCAGCAATAGAGAGAACACAGATACGCAGTATTTT. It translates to CASNRENTDTQYF.

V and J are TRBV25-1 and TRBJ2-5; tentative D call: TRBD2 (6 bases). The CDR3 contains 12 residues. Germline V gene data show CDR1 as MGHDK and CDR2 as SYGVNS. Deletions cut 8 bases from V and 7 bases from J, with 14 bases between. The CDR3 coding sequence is TGTGCCAGCGAGAGGACTACCGGGACCCAGTACTTC. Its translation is CASERTTGTQYF.

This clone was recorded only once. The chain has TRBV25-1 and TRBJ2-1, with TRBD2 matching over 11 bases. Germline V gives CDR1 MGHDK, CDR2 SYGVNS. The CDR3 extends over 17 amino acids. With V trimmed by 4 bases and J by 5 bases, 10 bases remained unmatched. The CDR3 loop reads CASSGGSGRGPNNEQFF. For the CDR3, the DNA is TGTGCCAGCAGTGGGGGTAGCGGGAGGGGACCCAACAATGAGCAGTTCTTC.

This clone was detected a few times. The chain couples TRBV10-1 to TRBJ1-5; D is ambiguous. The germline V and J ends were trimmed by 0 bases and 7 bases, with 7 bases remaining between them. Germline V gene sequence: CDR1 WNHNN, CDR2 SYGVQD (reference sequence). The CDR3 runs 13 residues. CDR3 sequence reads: CASSESSGQPQHF. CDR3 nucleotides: TGCGCCAGCAGTGAGTCGTCAGGACAGCCCCAGCATTTT.

The CDR3 sequence is CASSGNRGRSEKLFF. In DNA, the CDR3 is TGTGCCAGCAGTGGGAACAGGGGGCGAAGTGAAAAACTGTTTTTT. This chain links TRBV2 with TRBJ1-4; TRBD1 aligns across 9 bases. Looked up from germline, CDR1 is SNHLY and CDR2 is FYNNEI. V lost 4 bases to trimming and J lost 7 bases; unmatched junction nucleotides: 7. The CDR3 length is 15 residues.

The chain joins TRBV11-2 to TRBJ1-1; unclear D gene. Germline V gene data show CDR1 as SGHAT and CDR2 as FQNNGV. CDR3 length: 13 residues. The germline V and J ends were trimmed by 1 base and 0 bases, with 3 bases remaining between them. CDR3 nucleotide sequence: TGTGCCAGCAGCTTAGTGCTGAACACTGAAGCTTTCTTT. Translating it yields CASSLVLNTEAFF.

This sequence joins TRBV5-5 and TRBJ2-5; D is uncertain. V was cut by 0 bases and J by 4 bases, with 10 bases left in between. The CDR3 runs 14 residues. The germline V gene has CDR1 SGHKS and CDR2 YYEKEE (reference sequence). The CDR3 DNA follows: TGTGCCAGCAGCTTGGAGCCGTGGGGAGAGACCCAGTACTTC. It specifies CASSLEPWGETQYF.

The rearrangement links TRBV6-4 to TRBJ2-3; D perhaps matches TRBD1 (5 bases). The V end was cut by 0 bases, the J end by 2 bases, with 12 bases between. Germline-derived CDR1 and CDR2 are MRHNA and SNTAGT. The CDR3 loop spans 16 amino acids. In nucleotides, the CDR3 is TGTGCCAGCAGTGACTCGGACACTTCGGCCACAGATACGCAGTATTTT. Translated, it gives CASSDSDTSATDTQYF.

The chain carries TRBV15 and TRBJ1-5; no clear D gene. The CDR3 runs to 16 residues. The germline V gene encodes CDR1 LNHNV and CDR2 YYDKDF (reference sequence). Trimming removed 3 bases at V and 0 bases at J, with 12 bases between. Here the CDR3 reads CATSSTTDYSNQPQHF. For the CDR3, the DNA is TGTGCCACCAGCAGCACTACAGATTATAGCAATCAGCCCCAGCATTTT.

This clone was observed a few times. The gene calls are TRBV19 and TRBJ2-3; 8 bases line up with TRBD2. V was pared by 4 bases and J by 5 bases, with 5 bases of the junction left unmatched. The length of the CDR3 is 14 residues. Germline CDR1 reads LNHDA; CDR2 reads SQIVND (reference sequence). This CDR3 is CASSTGLAGDTQYF. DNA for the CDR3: TGTGCCAGTAGTACGGGCCTAGCGGGAGATACGCAGTATTTT.

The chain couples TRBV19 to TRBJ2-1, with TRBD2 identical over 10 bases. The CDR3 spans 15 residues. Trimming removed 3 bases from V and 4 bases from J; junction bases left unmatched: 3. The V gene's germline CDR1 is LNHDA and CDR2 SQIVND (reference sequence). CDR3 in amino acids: CASSMGAGGYNEQFF. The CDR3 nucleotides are TGTGCCAGTAGTATGGGAGCGGGAGGGTACAATGAGCAGTTCTTC. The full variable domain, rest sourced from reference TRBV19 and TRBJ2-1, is DGGITQSPKYLFRKEGQNVTLSCEQNLNHDAMYWYRQDPGQGLRLIYYSQIVNDFQKGDIAEGYSVSREKKESFPLTVTSAQKNPTAFYLCASSMGAGGYNEQFFGPGTRLTVL.

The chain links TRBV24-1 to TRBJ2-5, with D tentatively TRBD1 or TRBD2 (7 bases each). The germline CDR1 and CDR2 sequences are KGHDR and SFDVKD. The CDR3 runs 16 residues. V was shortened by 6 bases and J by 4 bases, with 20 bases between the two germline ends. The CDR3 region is CATSSGQGGIGETQYF. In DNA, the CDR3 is TGTGCCACCAGTTCTGGGCAGGGGGGGATAGGAGAGACCCAGTACTTC.

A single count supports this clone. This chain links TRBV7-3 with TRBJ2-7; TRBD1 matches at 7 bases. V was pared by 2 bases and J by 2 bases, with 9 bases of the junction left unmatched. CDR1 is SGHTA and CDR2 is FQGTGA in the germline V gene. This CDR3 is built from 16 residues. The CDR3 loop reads CASSLYHRGPPYEQYF. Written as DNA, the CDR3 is TGTGCCAGCAGCTTATATCACAGGGGCCCTCCCTACGAGCAGTACTTC.